This TCR beta chain emerged from a study of regulatory T cells in long-lasting Graves disease. The study's findings and limits: When disease was persistent, TRBV28, TRBJ1-2 and TRBJ2-5 were the favored segments.

This CDR3 comprises 13 residues. Trimming took off 5 bases at V and 9 bases at J, with 14 bases between the two ends. Germline lookup yields CDR1 SGHAT and CDR2 FQNNGV. The time point here: newly diagnosed GD, antithyroid drugs for less than 3 months. From RNA extracted from PBMCs, the TCR library was made. American Thyroid Association guidelines defined how Graves' disease was diagnosed. Tubes containing EDTA received about 9.4 milliliters of drawn peripheral blood. Construction of TCR beta libraries relied on iRepertoire HTBI primers and on Arm-PCR targeting CDR3 regions. TCRdb passed the multiplex PCR reads through MiXCR, listing each CDR3 protein once. The sample includes 450,000 to 500,000 distinct CDR3 sequences, 15% to 20% seen only once; the top ten take more than 9%. This clonotype was found a few times. Its antigen is not known. These data are also associated with another study on T cells in Graves' hyperthyroidism and ophthalmopathy. That work states: Stable Graves' hyperthyroidism meant no ophthalmopathy progression within 18 months.

This receptor was identified in a man aged 40-50 years with Graves disease. This material consisted of peripheral blood mononuclear cells (PBMCs), taken at new diagnosis, from a patient treated with antithyroid drugs. This sequence joins TRBV11-2 and TRBJ2-1, with D tentatively TRBD2 (6 bases). CDR3 nucleotide sequence: TGTGCCAGCAGCAACCCTAGCGTCAGTGAGCAGTTCTTC. This codes for CASSNPSVSEQFF. The variable domain in full, with the rest retrieved from reference TRBV11-2 and TRBJ2-1, is EAGVAQSPRYKIIEKRQSVAFWCNPISGHATLYWYQQILGQGPKLLIQFQNNGVVDDSQLPKDRFSAERLKGVDSTLKIQPAKLEDSAVYLCASSNPSVSEQFFGPGTRLTVL.